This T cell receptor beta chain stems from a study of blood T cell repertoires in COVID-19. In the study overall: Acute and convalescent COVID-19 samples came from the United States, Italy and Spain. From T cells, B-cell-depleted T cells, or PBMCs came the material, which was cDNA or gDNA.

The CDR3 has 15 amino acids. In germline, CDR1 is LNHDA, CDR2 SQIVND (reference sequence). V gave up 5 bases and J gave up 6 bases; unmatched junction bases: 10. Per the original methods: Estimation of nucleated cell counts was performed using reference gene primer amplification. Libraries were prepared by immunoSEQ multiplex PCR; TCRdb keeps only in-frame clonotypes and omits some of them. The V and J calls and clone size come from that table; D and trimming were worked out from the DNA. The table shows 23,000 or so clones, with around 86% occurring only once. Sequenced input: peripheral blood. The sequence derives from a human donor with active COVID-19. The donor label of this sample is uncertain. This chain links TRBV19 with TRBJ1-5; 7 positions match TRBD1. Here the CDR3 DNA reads TGTGCCAGTAGTGTATCACAGGGGAGAGGTCAGCCCCAGCATTTT. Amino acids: CASSVSQGRGQPQHF.